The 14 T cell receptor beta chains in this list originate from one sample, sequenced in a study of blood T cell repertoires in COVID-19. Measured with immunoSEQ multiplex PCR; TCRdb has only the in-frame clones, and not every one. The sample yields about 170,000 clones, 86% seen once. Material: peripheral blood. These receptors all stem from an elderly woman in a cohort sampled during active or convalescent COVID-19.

CDR3 in amino acids: CASSPGQGNFEKLFF. The CDR3 nucleotides are TGCGCCAGCAGCCCCGGACAGGGGAATTTCGAAAAACTGTTTTTT. The genes are TRBV5-1 and TRBJ1-4; TRBD1 agrees at 9 bases. This CDR3 region has 15 residues. The ends lost 4 bases at V and 8 bases at J; junction bases unmatched: 9. Germline CDR1 is SGHRS and CDR2 is YFSETQ.

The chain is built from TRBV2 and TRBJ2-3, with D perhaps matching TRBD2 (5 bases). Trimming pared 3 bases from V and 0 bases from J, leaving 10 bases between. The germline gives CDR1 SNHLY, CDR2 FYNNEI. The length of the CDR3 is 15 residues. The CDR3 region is CASSDLGASTDTQYF. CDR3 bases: TGTGCCAGCAGTGATTTGGGAGCTAGCACAGATACGCAGTATTTT.

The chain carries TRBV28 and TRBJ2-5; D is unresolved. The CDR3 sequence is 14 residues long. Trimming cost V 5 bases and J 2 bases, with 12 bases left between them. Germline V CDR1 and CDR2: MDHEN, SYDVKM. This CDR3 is CASSPPRPQETQYF. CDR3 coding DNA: TGTGCCAGCAGTCCCCCTAGACCTCAAGAGACCCAGTACTTC.

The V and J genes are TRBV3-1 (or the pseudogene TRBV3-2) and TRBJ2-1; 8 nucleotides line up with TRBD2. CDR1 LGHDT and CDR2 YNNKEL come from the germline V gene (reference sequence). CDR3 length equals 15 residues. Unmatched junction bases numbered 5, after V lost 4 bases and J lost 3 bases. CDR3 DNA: TGTGCCAGCAGCCTACGGGGGGGCCTCTACAATGAGCAGTTCTTC. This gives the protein CASSLRGGLYNEQFF.

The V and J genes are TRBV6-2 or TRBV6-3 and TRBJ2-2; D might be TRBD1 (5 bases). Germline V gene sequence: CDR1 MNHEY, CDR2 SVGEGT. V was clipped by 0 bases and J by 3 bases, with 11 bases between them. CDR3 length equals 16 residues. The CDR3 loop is CASSYSGRDYTGELFF. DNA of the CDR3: TGTGCCAGCAGTTACTCGGGCAGGGATTACACCGGGGAGCTGTTTTTT.

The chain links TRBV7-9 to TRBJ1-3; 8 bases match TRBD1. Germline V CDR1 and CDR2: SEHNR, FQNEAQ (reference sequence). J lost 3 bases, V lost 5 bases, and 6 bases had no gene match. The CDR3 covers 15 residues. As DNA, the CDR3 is TGTGCCAGCAGCATCGGACAGGGCGGTGGAAACACCATATATTTT. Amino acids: CASSIGQGGGNTIYF.

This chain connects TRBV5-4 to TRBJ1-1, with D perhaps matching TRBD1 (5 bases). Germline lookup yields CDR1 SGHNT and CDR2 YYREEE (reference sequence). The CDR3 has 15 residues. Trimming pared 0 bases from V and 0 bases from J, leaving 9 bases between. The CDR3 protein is CASSLARGMNTEAFF. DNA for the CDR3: TGTGCCAGCAGCTTGGCTCGGGGGATGAACACTGAAGCTTTCTTT.

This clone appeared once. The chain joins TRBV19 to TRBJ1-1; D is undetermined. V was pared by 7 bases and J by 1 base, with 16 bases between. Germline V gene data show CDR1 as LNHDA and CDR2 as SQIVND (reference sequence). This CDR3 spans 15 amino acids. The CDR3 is CASKGLPSGNTEAFF. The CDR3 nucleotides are TGTGCCAGTAAGGGTCTCCCTAGCGGGAACACTGAAGCTTTCTTT.

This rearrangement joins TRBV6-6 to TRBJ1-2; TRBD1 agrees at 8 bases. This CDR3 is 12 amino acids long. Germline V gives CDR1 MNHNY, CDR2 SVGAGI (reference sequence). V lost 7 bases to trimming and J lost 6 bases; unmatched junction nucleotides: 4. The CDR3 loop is CASNPDRDGYTF. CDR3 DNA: TGTGCCAGCAATCCGGACAGGGATGGCTACACCTTC.

CDR3 region: CAWRSGTLGQFF. The CDR3 region has the DNA TGTGCCTGGAGAAGCGGGACTCTGGGGCAGTTCTTC. The J gene is TRBJ2-1, the V gene TRBV30, with TRBD2 identical over 7 bases. Germline CDR1 and CDR2: GTSNPN and SVGIG (reference sequence). This CDR3 is built from 12 residues. Trimming at V came to 3 bases and at J to 12 bases, leaving 8 bases not matched to a gene.

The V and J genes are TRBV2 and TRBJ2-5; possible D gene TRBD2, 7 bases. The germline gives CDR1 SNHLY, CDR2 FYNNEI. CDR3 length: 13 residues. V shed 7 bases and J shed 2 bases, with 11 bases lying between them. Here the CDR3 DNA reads TGTGCCAGCAAAGAGGGGGGGCAAGAGACCCAGTACTTC. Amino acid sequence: CASKEGGQETQYF.

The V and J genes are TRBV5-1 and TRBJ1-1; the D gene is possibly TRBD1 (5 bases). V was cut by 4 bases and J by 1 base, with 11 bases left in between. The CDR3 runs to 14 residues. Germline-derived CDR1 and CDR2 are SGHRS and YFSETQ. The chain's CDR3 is CASSTFTGNTEAFF. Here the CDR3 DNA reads TGCGCCAGCAGCACCTTTACAGGGAACACTGAAGCTTTCTTT.

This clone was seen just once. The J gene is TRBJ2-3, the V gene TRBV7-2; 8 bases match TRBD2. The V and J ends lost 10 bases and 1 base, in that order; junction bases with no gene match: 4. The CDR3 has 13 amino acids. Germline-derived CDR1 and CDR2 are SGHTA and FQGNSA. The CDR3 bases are TGTGCCACCCGGGGGGGTGGCACAGATACGCAGTATTTT. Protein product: CATRGGGTDTQYF.

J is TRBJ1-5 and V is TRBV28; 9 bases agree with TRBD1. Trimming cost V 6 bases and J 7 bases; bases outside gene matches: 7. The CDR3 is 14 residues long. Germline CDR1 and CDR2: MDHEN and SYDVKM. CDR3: CASSADRGFQPQHF. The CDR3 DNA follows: TGTGCCAGCAGCGCGGACAGGGGATTCCAGCCCCAGCATTTT. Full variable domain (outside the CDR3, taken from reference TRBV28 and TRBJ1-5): DVKVTQSSRYLVKRTGEKVFLECVQDMDHENMFWYRQDPGLGLRLIYFSYDVKMKEKGDIPEGYSVSREKKERFSLILESASTNQTSMYLCASSADRGFQPQHFGDGTRLSIL.